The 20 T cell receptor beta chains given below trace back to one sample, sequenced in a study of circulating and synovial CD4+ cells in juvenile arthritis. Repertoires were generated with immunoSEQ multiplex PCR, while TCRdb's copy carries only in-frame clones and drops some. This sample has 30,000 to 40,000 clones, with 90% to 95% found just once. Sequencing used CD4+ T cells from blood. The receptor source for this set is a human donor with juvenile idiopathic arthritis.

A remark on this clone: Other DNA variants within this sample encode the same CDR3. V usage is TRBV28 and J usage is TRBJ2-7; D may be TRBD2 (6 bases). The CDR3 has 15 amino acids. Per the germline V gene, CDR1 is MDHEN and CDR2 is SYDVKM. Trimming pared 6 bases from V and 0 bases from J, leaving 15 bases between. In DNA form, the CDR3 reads TGTGCCAGCAGGGTAGCAGGAGGGAACTCCTACGAGCAGTACTTC. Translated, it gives CASRVAGGNSYEQYF.

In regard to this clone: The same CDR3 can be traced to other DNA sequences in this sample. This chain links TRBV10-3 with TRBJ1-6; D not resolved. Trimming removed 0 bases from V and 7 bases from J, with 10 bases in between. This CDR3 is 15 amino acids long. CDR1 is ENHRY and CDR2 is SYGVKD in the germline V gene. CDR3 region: CAISESPAGNSPLHF. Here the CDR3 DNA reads TGTGCCATCAGTGAGTCACCCGCAGGAAATTCACCCCTCCACTTT.

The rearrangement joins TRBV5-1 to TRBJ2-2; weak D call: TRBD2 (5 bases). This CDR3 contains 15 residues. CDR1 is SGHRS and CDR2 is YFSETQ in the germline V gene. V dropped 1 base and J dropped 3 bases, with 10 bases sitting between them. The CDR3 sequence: CASSLSGVHTGELFF. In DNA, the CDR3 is TGCGCCAGCAGCTTGTCCGGGGTCCACACCGGGGAGCTGTTTTTT. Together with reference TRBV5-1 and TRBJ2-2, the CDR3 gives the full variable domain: KAGVTQTPRYLIKTRGQQVTLSCSPISGHRSVSWYQQTPGQGLQFLFEYFSETQRNKGNFPGRFSGRQFSNSRSEMNVSTLELGDSALYLCASSLSGVHTGELFFGEGSRLTVL.

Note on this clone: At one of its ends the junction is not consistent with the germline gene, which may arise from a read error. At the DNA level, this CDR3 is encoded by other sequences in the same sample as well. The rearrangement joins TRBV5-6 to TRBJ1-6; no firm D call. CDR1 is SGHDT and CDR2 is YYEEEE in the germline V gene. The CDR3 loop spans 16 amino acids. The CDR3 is CASSLHGSSYNSPLHF. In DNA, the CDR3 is TGTGCCAGCAGCTTGCACGGGAGCTCCTATAATTCCCCCCTCCACTTT. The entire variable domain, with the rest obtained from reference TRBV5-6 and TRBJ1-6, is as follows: DAGVTQSPTHLIKTRGQQVTLRCSPKSGHDTVSWYQQALGQGPQFIFQYYEEEERQRGNFPDRFSGHQFPNYSSELNVNALLLGDSALYLCASSLHGSSYNSPLHFGNGTRLTVT.

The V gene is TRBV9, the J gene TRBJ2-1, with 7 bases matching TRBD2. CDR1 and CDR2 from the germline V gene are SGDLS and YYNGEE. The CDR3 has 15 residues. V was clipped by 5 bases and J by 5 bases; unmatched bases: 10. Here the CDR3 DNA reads TGTGCCAGCAGTCTCCGGGCGGGAGTGGACAATGAGCAGTTCTTC. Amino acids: CASSLRAGVDNEQFF.

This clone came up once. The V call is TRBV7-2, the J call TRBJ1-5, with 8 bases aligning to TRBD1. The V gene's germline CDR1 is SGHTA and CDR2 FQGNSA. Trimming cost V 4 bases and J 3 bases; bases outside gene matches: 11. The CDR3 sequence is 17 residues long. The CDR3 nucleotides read TGTGCCAGCAGCTCCAGATCAGGGACAGGCTTCAATCAGCCCCAGCATTTT. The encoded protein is CASSSRSGTGFNQPQHF.

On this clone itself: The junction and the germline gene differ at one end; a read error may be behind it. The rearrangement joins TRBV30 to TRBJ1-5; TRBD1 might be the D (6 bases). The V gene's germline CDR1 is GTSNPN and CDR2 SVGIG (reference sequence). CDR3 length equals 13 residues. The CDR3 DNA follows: TGTGCCTGGAGTGCTACTCGAACAGGGCCGGGCAATTTT. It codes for CAWSATRTGPGNF.

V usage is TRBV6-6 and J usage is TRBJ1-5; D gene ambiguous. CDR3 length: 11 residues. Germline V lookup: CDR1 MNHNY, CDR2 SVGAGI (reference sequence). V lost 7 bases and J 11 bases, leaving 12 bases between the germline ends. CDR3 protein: CASMEAFTQHF. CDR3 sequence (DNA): TGTGCCAGCATGGAGGCCTTTACCCAGCATTTT.

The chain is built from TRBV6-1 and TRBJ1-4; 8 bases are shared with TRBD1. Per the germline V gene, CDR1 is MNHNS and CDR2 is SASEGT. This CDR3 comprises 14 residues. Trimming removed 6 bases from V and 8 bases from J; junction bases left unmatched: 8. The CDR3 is CASSKTGVREKLFF. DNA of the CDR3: TGTGCCAGCAGCAAGACAGGGGTCCGGGAAAAACTGTTTTTT.

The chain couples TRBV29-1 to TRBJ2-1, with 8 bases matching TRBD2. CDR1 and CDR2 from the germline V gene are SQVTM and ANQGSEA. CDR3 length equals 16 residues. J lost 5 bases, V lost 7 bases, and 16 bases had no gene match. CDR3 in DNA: TGCAGCGCCCTTAGCGGGGTCCGAGGCGGCAACAATGAGCAGTTCTTC. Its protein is CSALSGVRGGNNEQFF.

CDR3 coding DNA: TGTGCCAGCAGCTACTGGGCGGGCTCTGGGGCCAACGTCCTGACTTTC. Its translation is CASSYWAGSGANVLTF. This sequence joins TRBV5-6 and TRBJ2-6; TRBD2 might be the D (5 bases). Trimming stripped 3 bases from V and 0 bases from J, with 10 bases between. There are 16 residues in the CDR3. From germline, CDR1 is SGHDT and CDR2 YYEEEE.

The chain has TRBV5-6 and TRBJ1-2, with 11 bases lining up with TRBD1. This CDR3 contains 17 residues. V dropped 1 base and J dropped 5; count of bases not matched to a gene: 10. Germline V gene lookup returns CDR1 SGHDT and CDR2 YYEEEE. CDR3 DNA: TGTGCCAGCAGCTTGAGTCCCGGGACAGGGGGAGTATATGGCTACACCTTC. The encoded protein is CASSLSPGTGGVYGYTF.

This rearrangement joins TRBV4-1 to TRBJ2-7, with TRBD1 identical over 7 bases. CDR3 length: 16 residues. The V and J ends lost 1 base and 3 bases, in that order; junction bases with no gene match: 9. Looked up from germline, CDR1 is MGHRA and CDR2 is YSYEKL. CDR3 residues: CASSQARLQGNYEQYF. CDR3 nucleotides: TGCGCCAGCAGCCAAGCACGTCTACAGGGGAACTACGAGCAGTACTTC.

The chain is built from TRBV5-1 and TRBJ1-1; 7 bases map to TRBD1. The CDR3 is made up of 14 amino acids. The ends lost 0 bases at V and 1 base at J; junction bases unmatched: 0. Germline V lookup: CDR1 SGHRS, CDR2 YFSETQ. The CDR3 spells CASSLDRGNTEAFF. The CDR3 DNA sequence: TGCGCCAGCAGCTTGGACAGGGGGAACACTGAAGCTTTCTTT.

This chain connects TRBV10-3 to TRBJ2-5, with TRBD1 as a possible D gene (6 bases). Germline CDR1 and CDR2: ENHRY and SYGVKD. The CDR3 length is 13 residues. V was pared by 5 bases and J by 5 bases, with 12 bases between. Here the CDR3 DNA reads TGTGCCATCAGTACAGGGTCCGGGGAGACCCAGTACTTC. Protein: CAISTGSGETQYF.

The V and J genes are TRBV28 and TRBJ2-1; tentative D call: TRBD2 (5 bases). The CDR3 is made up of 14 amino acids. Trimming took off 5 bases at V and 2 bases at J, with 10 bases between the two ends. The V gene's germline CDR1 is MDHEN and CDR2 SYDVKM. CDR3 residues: CASSKSGAYNEQFF. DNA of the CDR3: TGTGCCAGCAGTAAATCCGGGGCCTACAATGAGCAGTTCTTC.

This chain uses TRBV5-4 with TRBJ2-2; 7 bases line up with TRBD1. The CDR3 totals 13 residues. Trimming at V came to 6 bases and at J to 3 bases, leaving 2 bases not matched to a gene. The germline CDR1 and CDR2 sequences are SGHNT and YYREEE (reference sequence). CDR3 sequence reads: CASKTGDTGELFF. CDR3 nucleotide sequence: TGTGCCAGCAAAACAGGGGACACCGGGGAGCTGTTTTTT.

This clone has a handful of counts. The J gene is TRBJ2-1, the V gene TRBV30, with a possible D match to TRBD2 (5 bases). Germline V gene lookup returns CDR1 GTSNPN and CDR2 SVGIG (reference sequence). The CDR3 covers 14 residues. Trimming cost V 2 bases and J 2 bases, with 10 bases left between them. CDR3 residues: CAWSSGAPYNEQFF. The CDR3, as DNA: TGTGCCTGGAGTAGCGGTGCCCCCTACAATGAGCAGTTCTTC.

The CDR3 is CASSLNQGGYTF. Written as DNA, the CDR3 is TGTGCCAGCAGTTTAAACCAGGGGGGCTACACCTTC. The V gene is TRBV28, the J gene TRBJ1-2, with D perhaps TRBD1 (6 bases). From germline, CDR1 is MDHEN and CDR2 SYDVKM. CDR3 length equals 12 residues. Trimming took off 2 bases at V and 8 bases at J, with 9 bases between the two ends.

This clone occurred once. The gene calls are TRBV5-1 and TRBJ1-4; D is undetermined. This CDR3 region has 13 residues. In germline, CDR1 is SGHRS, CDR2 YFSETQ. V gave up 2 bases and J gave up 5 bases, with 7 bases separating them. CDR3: CASSLYSNEKLFF. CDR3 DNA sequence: TGCGCCAGCAGCTTATATTCCAATGAAAAACTGTTTTTT.